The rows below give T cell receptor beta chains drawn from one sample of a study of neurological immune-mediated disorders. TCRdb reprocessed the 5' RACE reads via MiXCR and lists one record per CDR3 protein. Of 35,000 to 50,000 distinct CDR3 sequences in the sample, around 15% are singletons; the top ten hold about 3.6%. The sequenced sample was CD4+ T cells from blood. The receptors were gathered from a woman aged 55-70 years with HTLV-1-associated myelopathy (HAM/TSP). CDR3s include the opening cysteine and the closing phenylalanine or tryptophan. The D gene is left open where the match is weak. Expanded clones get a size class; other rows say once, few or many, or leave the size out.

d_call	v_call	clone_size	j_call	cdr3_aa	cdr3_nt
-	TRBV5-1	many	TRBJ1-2	CASSLTPGPSSWGYTF	TGCGCCAGCAGCCTGACCCCGGGTCCCTCCTCTTGGGGCTACACCTTC
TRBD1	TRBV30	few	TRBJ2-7	CAWSAGTGGYEQYF	TGTGCCTGGAGTGCCGGGACAGGAGGGTACGAGCAGTACTTC
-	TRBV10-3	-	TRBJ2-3	CSTRGDPSTDTQYF	TGTTCTACAAGGGGGGACCCTAGCACAGATACGCAGTATTTT
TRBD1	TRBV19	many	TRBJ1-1	CASSTRTGGKGNTEAFF	TGTGCCAGTAGTACCCGGACAGGGGGCAAGGGGAACACTGAAGCTTTCTTT
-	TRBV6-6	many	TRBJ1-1	CASSYSISMGTEAFF	TGTGCCAGCAGTTACTCGATATCTATGGGCACTGAAGCTTTCTTT
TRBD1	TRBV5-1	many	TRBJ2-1	CASSYPRDSLYNEQFF	TGCGCCAGCAGCTACCCCAGGGACAGTCTCTACAATGAGCAGTTCTTC
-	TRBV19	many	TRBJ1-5	CASSPGDQPQHF	TGTGCCAGTAGTCCCGGAGATCAGCCCCAGCATTTT
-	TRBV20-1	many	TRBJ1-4	CSARSPGQRSNEKLFF	TGCAGTGCTAGATCCCCCGGACAGAGAAGTAATGAAAAACTGTTTTTT
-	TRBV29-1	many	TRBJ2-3	CSVEAVFADTQYF	TGCAGCGTTGAAGCGGTTTTTGCAGATACGCAGTATTTT
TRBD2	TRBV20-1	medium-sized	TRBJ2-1	CSASPGGSGGRNEQFF	TGCAGTGCTAGCCCGGGAGGAAGCGGGGGCCGCAATGAGCAGTTCTTC
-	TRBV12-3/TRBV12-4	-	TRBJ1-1	CVSRMGRDEAFF	TGTGTCAGCAGGATGGGGCGGGATGAAGCTTTCTTT
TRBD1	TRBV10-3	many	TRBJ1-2	CATGTGDNYGYTF	TGTGCCACCGGGACAGGCGATAACTATGGCTACACCTTC
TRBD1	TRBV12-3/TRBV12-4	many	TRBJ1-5	CASSPRTGASVQPQHF	TGTGCCAGCAGTCCGCGGACAGGGGCGTCTGTTCAGCCCCAGCATTTT
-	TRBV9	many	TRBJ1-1	CASSVGWGADTEAFF	TGTGCCAGCAGCGTAGGTTGGGGGGCGGACACTGAAGCTTTCTTT
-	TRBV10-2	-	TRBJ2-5	CASSELPRETQYF	TGCGCCAGCAGTGAGTTGCCCCGGGAGACCCAGTACTTC
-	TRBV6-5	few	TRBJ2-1	CASSYYHNEQFF	TGTGCCAGCAGTTATTATCACAATGAGCAGTTCTTC
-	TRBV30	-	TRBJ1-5	CAWSKGGNQPQHF	TGTGCCTGGAGCAAGGGGGGGAATCAGCCCCAGCATTTT
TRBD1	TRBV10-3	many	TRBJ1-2	CAISESSRTGNYGYTF	TGTGCCATCAGTGAGTCTTCTCGGACAGGAAACTATGGCTACACCTTC
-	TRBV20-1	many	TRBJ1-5	CSARQGLDGYSNQPQHF	TGCAGTGCTAGACAGGGGCTAGATGGATATAGCAATCAGCCCCAGCATTTT
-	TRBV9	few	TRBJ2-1	CASSVGARGWDEQFF	TGTGCCAGCAGCGTAGGAGCCAGGGGCTGGGATGAGCAGTTCTTC
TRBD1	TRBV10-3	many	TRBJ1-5	CAIRGQGVNQPQHF	TGTGCCATCAGGGGACAGGGCGTAAATCAGCCCCAGCATTTT
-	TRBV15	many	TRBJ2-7	CATSSNGLLYEQYF	TGTGCCACCAGCAGTAACGGGCTCCTTTACGAGCAGTACTTC
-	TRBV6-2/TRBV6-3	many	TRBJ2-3	CASSRPKDTQYF	TGTGCCAGCAGTCGCCCAAAAGATACGCAGTATTTT
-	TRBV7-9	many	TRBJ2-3	CASSTTLASTDTQYF	TGTGCCAGCAGTACGACCCTAGCGAGCACAGATACGCAGTATTTT
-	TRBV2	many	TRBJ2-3	CASGGPRGDTQYF	TGTGCCAGCGGGGGGCCCCGGGGAGATACGCAGTATTTT
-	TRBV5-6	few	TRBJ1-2	CASSLSPDVGYTF	TGTGCCAGCAGCTTATCTCCAGACGTTGGCTACACCTTC
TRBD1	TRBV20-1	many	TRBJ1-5	CSALTGDVQPQHF	TGCAGTGCCCTGACAGGGGACGTTCAGCCCCAGCATTTT
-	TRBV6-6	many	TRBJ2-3	CASSYSGTVTDTQYF	TGTGCCAGCAGTTACTCGGGGACTGTCACAGATACGCAGTATTTT
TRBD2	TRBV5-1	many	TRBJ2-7	CASSPDGSGGLTYEQYF	TGCGCCAGCAGCCCGGATGGTAGCGGGGGCCTTACCTACGAGCAGTACTTC
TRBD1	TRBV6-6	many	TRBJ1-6	CASSYEVPRTGYSPLHF	TGTGCCAGCAGCTACGAGGTCCCGCGGACAGGGTATTCACCCCTCCACTTT
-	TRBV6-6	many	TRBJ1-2	CASTLQWGAGYTF	TGTGCCAGCACCCTGCAATGGGGGGCCGGCTACACCTTC
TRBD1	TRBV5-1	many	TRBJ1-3	CASSIGTARDTIYF	TGCGCCAGCAGCATAGGGACAGCTCGTGACACCATATATTTT
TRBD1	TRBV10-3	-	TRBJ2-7	CAISEYGQGYEQQF	TGTGCCATCAGTGAATACGGACAGGGGTACGAGCAGCAATTC
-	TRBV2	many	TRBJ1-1	CASSEGRAVGTEAFF	TGTGCCAGCAGTGAAGGGAGGGCCGTCGGAACTGAAGCTTTCTTT
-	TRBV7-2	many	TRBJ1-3	CASSLVPEGSGNTIYF	TGTGCCAGCAGCTTAGTCCCGGAGGGCTCTGGAAACACCATATATTTT
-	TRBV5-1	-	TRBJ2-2	CASGLKITNTGELFF	TGCGCCAGCGGCTTGAAAATTACGAACACCGGGGAGCTGTTTTTT
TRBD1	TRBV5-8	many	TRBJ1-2	CASSSLFDRVTGYTF	TGTGCCAGCAGCTCGTTATTTGACAGGGTAACTGGCTACACCTTC
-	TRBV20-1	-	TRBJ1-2	CSAPRPTVQAANYGYTF	TGCAGTGCCCCCAGGCCTACGGTACAGGCAGCTAACTATGGCTACACCTTC
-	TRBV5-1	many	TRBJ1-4	CASSFTGFGEKLFF	TGCGCCAGCAGCTTTACAGGTTTTGGTGAAAAACTGTTTTTT
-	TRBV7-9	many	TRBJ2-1	CASSRFRGLSYNEQFF	TGTGCCAGCAGCCGCTTCCGCGGTTTGTCCTACAATGAGCAGTTCTTC
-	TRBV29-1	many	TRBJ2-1	CSVEDLGTWHLSTYNEQFF	TGCAGCGTTGAAGATTTAGGTACGTGGCATCTCAGCACCTACAATGAGCAGTTCTTC
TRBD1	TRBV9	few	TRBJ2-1	CASSVEAGGNEQFF	TGTGCCAGCAGCGTAGAGGCAGGGGGCAATGAGCAGTTCTTC
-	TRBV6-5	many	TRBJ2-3	CASSTGDTQYF	TGTGCCAGCAGTACGGGAGATACGCAGTATTTT
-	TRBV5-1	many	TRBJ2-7	CASRISYEQYF	TGCGCCAGCAGGATCTCCTACGAGCAGTACTTC
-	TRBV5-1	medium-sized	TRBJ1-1	CASSSGNPQLNTEAFF	TGCGCCAGCAGCTCCGGAAACCCACAGCTGAACACTGAAGCTTTCTTT
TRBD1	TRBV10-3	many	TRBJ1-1	CAISSWTGASRTEAFF	TGTGCCATCAGTTCCTGGACAGGGGCCTCTCGGACTGAAGCTTTCTTT
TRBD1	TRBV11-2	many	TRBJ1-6	CASSLRTGARPSSYNSPLHF	TGTGCCAGCAGCTTACGTACAGGGGCCAGACCTAGCTCCTATAATTCACCCCTCCACTTT
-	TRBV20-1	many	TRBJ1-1	CSPHRNTEAFF	TGCAGTCCTCACAGGAACACTGAAGCTTTCTTT
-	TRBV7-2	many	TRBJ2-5	CASSLISVETQYF	TGTGCCAGCAGCTTAATTAGCGTCGAGACCCAGTACTTC
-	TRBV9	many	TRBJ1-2	CASSVGERNYGYTF	TGTGCCAGCAGCGTTGGCGAACGGAACTATGGCTACACCTTC
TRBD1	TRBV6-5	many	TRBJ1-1	CASTRDRMNTEAFF	TGTGCCAGCACCCGGGACAGGATGAACACTGAAGCTTTCTTT
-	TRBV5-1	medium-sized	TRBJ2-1	CASSPGGSYNEQFF	TGCGCCAGCAGCCCTGGGGGCTCCTACAATGAGCAGTTCTTC
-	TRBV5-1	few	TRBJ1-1	CASSLNPGTEAFF	TGCGCCAGCAGCCTTAACCCCGGGACTGAAGCTTTCTTT